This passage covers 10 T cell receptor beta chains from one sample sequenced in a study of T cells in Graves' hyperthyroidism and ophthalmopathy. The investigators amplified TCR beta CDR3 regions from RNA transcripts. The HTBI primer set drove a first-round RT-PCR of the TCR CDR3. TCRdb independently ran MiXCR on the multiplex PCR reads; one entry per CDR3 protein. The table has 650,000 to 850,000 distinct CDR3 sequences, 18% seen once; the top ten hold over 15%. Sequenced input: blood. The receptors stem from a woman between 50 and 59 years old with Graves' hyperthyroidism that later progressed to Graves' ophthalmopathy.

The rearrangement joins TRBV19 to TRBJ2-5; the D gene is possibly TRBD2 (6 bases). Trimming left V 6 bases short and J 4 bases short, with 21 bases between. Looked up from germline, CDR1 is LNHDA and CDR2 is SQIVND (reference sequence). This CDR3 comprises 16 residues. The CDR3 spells CASSPSRGTRGETQYF. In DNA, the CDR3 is TGTGCCAGTAGCCCATCTAGAGGGACGCGGGGAGAGACCCAGTACTTC.

The CDR3 loop is CASSQADRANEQYF. In nucleotides, the CDR3 is TGCGCCAGCAGCCAGGCGGACAGGGCAAACGAGCAGTACTTC. The chain employs TRBV4-1 and TRBJ2-7; 8 nucleotides agree with TRBD1. Germline values: CDR1 MGHRA, CDR2 YSYEKL. J lost 5 bases, V lost 3 bases, and 6 bases had no gene match. The CDR3 runs to 14 residues.

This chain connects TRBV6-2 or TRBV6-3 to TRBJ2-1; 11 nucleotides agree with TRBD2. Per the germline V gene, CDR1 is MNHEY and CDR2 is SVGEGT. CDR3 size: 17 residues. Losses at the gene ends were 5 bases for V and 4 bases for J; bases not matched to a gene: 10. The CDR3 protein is CASSPAYRTSGYNEQFF. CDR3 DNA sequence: TGTGCCAGCAGTCCCGCCTACCGGACTAGCGGGTACAATGAGCAGTTCTTC.

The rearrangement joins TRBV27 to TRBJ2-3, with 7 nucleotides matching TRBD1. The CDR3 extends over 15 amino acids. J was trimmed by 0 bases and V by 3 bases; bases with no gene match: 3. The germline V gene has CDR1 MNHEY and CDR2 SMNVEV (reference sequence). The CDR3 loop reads CASSFRDRSTDTQYF. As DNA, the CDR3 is TGTGCCAGCAGTTTCAGGGACAGAAGCACAGATACGCAGTATTTT.

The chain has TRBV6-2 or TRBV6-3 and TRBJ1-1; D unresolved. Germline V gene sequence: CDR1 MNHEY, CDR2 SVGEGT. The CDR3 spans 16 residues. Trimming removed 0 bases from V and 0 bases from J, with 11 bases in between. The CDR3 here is CASSYSSRGMNTEAFF. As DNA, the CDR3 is TGTGCCAGCAGTTACTCGAGCCGTGGGATGAACACTGAAGCTTTCTTT.

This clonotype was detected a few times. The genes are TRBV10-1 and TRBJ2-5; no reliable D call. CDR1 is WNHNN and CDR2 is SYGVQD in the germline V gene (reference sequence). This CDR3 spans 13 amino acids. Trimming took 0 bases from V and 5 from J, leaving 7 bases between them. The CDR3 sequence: CASSESSGETQYF. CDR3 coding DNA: TGCGCCAGCAGTGAGTCGAGTGGGGAGACCCAGTACTTC.

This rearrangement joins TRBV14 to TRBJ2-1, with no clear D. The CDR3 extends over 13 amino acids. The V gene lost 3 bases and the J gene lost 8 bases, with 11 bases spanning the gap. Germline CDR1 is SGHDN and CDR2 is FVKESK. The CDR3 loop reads CASSQWGIYEQFF. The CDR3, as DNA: TGTGCCAGCAGCCAGTGGGGTATCTATGAGCAGTTCTTC.

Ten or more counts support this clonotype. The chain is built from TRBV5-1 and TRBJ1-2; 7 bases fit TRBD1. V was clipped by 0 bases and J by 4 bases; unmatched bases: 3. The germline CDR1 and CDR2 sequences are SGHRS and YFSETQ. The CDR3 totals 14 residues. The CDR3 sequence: CASSLGDSLYGYTF. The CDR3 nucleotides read TGCGCCAGCAGCTTGGGGGACAGCCTCTATGGCTACACCTTC. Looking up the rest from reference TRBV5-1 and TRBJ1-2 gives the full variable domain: KAGVTQTPRYLIKTRGQQVTLSCSPISGHRSVSWYQQTPGQGLQFLFEYFSETQRNKGNFPGRFSGRQFSNSRSEMNVSTLELGDSALYLCASSLGDSLYGYTFGSGTRLTVV.

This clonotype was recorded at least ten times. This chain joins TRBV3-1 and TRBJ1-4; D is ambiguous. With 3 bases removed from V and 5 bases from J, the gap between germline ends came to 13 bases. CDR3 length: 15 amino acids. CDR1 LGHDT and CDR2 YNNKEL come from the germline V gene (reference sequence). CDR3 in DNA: TGTGCCAGCAGCCATTATTCGGGAGAGAATGAAAAACTGTTTTTT. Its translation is CASSHYSGENEKLFF.

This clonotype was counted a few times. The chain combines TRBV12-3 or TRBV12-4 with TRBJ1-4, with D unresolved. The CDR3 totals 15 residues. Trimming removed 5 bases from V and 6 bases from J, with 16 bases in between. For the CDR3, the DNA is TGTGCCAGCAGTCCCCACGAGTTTCGGGATGAAAAACTGTTTTTT. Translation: CASSPHEFRDEKLFF.